This TCR beta chain was recorded in a study of early T cells in non-severe SARS-CoV-2 infection. Across the study: From unsorted whole blood, bulk RNA was sequenced, and the chains remained unpaired.

Only a few counts were recorded for this clonotype. Its specificity is unknown. Per the germline V gene, CDR1 is SGHNT and CDR2 is YENEEA. The V end was cut by 0 bases, the J end by 0 bases, with 20 bases between. The CDR3 length is 19 residues. Findings of the study overall: Clonotype matching in VDJdb favored anti-spike CD8 responses and did not capture private and CD4 specificities.

Individual cDNA molecules were tagged with unique molecular identifiers. TCRdb re-analysed the 5' RACE reads in MiXCR, keeping a single row per CDR3 protein. The data contain 20,000 to 25,000 distinct CDR3 sequences, roughly 5.3% of them singletons. This sequence joins TRBV11-3 and TRBJ1-1; D unclear. The source material was whole blood. The source of this sequence is an adult who was a healthcare worker with PCR-confirmed SARS-CoV-2 infection or an uninfected control (not recorded which). CDR3 DNA sequence: TGTGCCAGCAGCTTAGAAATTAGTTGTGACACCAACATGAACACTGAAGCTTTCTTT. It encodes CASSLEISCDTNMNTEAFF.